The 8 T cell receptor beta chains given below trace back to one sample, sequenced in a study of blood T cell repertoires in COVID-19. Here immunoSEQ multiplex PCR was the method, and the copy in TCRdb shows in-frame clones only, minus some. Of 200,000 to 250,000 clones in the sample, around four fifths were seen once. The sample was peripheral blood. The receptor set was obtained from a woman older than 75 with active or convalescent COVID-19.

V is TRBV11-2 and J is TRBJ2-1; D perhaps matches TRBD1 (5 bases). Germline CDR1 reads SGHAT; CDR2 reads FQNNGV. CDR3 length: 17 residues. The V end was cut by 4 bases, the J end by 0 bases, with 16 bases between. This chain's CDR3 is CASSYSPLGVSYNEQFF. The CDR3 nucleotides are TGTGCCAGCAGCTATAGCCCCCTAGGGGTCTCCTACAATGAGCAGTTCTTC.

This chain uses TRBV7-2 with TRBJ2-1, with D unresolved. This CDR3 has 13 residues. V lost 2 bases and J lost 7, with 9 bases in between. Germline loops: CDR1 SGHTA, CDR2 FQGNSA. CDR3 region: CASSLKTENEQFF. CDR3 bases: TGTGCCAGCAGCTTAAAAACAGAGAATGAGCAGTTCTTC.

V usage is TRBV15 and J usage is TRBJ1-2; D remains unclear. The CDR3 covers 14 residues. The germline gives CDR1 LNHNV, CDR2 YYDKDF (reference sequence). V gave up 5 bases and J gave up 4 bases, with 14 bases separating them. The CDR3 region is CATSRAAGFYGYTF. CDR3 DNA: TGTGCCACCAGCCGTGCGGCGGGTTTCTATGGCTACACCTTC. Full variable domain (rest looked up from reference TRBV15 and TRBJ1-2): DAMVIQNPRYQVTQFGKPVTLSCSQTLNHNVMYWYQQKSSQAPKLLFHYYDKDFNNEADTPDNFQSRRPNTSFCFLDIRSPGLGDTAMYLCATSRAAGFYGYTFGSGTRLTVV.

The rearrangement uses TRBV5-1 and TRBJ2-3, with TRBD2 matching over 11 bases. CDR3 size: 15 residues. V shed 3 bases, J shed 4 bases, and the junction held 4 bases outside the gene matches. Germline V gene sequence: CDR1 SGHRS, CDR2 YFSETQ. The CDR3, as DNA: TGCGCCAGCAGCTCCCTAGCGGGGGGAGCAGATACGCAGTATTTT. Protein sequence: CASSSLAGGADTQYF.

CDR3 in amino acids: CASSPVGLREKLFF. Written as DNA, the CDR3 is TGTGCCAGCAGTCCTGTTGGGTTGAGGGAAAAACTGTTTTTT. The gene calls are TRBV6-5 and TRBJ1-4; D not resolved. Trimming removed 5 bases at V and 8 bases at J, with 15 bases between. Germline V gene data show CDR1 as MNHEY and CDR2 as SVGAGI. The CDR3 is 14 residues long.

The rearrangement links TRBV6-1 to TRBJ1-2; D gene ambiguous. CDR1 and CDR2 from the germline V gene are MNHNS and SASEGT. V lost 1 base, J lost 2 bases, and 8 bases lay in between. The CDR3 is 14 amino acids. The CDR3 loop is CASSEGGRNYGYTF. The CDR3 coding sequence is TGTGCCAGCAGTGAAGGAGGTCGGAACTATGGCTACACCTTC.

V gene TRBV9 combines with J gene TRBJ1-3; no definite D call. V was clipped by 4 bases and J by 1 base, with 9 bases between them. The CDR3 is 14 residues long. Per germline, CDR1 SGDLS and CDR2 YYNGEE. The DNA for the CDR3 is TGTGCCAGCAGCTCCCCCGTATCTGGAAACACCATATATTTT. Protein sequence: CASSSPVSGNTIYF.

The CDR3 DNA follows: TGTGCCAGCAGCTTATTCGGGACAGGGAAGGACGAGCAGTACTTC. This encodes CASSLFGTGKDEQYF. The V and J genes are TRBV7-9 and TRBJ2-7, with 9 positions matching TRBD1. The CDR3 length is 15 residues. The V gene end was trimmed by 2 bases and the J gene end by 5 bases; junction bases not matched to a gene: 7. Germline values: CDR1 SEHNR, CDR2 FQNEAQ (reference sequence).